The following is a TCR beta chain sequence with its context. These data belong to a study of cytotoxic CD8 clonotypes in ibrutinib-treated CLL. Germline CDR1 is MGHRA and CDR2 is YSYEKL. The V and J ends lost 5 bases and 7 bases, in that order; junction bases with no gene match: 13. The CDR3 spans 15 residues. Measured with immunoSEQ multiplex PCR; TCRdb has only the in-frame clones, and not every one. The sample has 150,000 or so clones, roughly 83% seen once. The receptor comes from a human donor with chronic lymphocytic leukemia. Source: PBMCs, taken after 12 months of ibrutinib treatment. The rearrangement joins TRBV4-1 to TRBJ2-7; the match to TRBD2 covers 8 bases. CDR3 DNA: TGCGCCAGCAGCAATATCGGGACTAGGGCCCGTGAGCAGTACTTC. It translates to CASSNIGTRAREQYF.